This TCR beta chain was sequenced during a study of cytomegalovirus exposure and HLA in healthy donors. Notes on this clone: Its antigen is not identified.

PCR primers comprised 60 Vbeta and 13 Jbeta primers. The repertoire was sequenced with immunoSEQ multiplex PCR; TCRdb's copy has only in-frame clones and lacks some. The sample lists some 140,000 clones; roughly 79% were seen once. The CDR3 spans 14 residues. V was pared by 3 bases and J by 0 bases, with 9 bases between. CDR1 and CDR2 (germline): SGHDN, FVKESK. Study observations and caveats: Later analysis revealed greater clonal expansion in HLA-associated TCR beta chains than in equally common others.

The clonotype comes from a man aged 18 to 30 in good health and CMV-seronegative. What was sequenced was PBMCs. This sequence joins TRBV14 and TRBJ2-7; no definite D call. As DNA, the CDR3 is TGTGCCAGCAGCCACAGGTTGAGCTCCTACGAGCAGTACTTC. It translates to CASSHRLSSYEQYF.